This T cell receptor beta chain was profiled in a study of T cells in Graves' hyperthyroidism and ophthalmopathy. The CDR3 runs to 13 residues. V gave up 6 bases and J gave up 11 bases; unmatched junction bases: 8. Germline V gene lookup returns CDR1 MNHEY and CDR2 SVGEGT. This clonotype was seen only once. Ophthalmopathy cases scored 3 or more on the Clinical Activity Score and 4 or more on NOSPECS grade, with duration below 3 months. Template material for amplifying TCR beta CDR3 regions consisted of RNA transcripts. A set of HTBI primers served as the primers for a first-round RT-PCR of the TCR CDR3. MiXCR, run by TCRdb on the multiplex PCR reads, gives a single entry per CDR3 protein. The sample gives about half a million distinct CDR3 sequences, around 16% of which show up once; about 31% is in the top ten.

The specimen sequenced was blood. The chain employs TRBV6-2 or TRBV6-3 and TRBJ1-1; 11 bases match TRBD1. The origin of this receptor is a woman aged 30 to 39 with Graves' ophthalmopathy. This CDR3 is CASSSDRGLPAFF. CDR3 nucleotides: TGTGCCAGCAGCTCGGACAGGGGGCTGCCCGCTTTCTTT.